The 7 T cell receptor beta chains below come from one sample, sequenced in a study of CD8 T cells in ankylosing spondylitis. MiXCR was run by TCRdb on the 5' RACE reads, yielding one entry per CDR3 protein. The sample includes some 340,000 distinct CDR3 sequences, around 15% of them seen just once. The material sequenced was blood, either unsorted or a sorted T cell fraction (not recorded which). The source is a male donor with ankylosing spondylitis or in good health (not recorded which).

This clonotype was counted a few times. The chain employs TRBV15 and TRBJ1-5; no reliable D call. This CDR3 contains 15 residues. Germline CDR1 and CDR2: LNHNV and YYDKDF (reference sequence). Trimming cost V 0 bases and J 4 bases, with 10 bases left between them. Written as DNA, the CDR3 is TGTGCCACCAGCAGAGATTTCACAGCGAATCAGCCCCAGCATTTT. This codes for CATSRDFTANQPQHF.

In its sample, this clonotype was seen many times. This rearrangement joins TRBV12-3 or TRBV12-4 to TRBJ2-1; 9 positions match TRBD2. V lost 7 bases to trimming and J lost 9 bases; unmatched junction nucleotides: 10. CDR3 length equals 14 residues. The chain's CDR3 is CASKVGGRAGEQFF. For the CDR3, the DNA is TGTGCCAGCAAGGTGGGCGGGAGGGCCGGTGAGCAGTTCTTC.

This clonotype has at least ten counts. The chain combines TRBV2 with TRBJ1-1; TRBD1 aligns across 12 bases. Trimming took 6 bases from V and 1 from J; bases not matched to a gene: 0. Germline CDR1 and CDR2: SNHLY and FYNNEI. The CDR3 is made up of 14 amino acids. The CDR3 region is CASRGQGANTEAFF. For the CDR3, the DNA is TGTGCCAGCAGGGGACAGGGGGCGAACACTGAAGCTTTCTTT.

V is TRBV6-2 or TRBV6-3 and J is TRBJ2-3; 8 bases match TRBD1. V was pared by 2 bases and J by 5 bases, with 9 bases of the junction left unmatched. This CDR3 region has 16 residues. CDR1 is MNHEY and CDR2 is SVGEGT in the germline V gene. CDR3 DNA sequence: TGTGCCAGCAGTTACCCCGCAGGGGGCGTTTTAGATACGCAGTATTTT. Translating it yields CASSYPAGGVLDTQYF.

V is TRBV30 and J is TRBJ2-3; 7 positions agree with TRBD2. The CDR3 is made up of 13 amino acids. CDR1 and CDR2 from the germline V gene are GTSNPN and SVGIG (reference sequence). Trimming cost V 2 bases and J 4 bases; bases outside gene matches: 3. This CDR3 is CAWSRGSADTQYF. The CDR3 region has the DNA TGTGCCTGGAGTCGCGGGAGCGCAGATACGCAGTATTTT.

The V and J genes are TRBV30 and TRBJ2-7; D is undetermined. This CDR3 has 12 residues. The germline CDR1 and CDR2 sequences are GTSNPN and SVGIG (reference sequence). The V end was cut by 5 bases, the J end by 3 bases, with 11 bases between. In DNA form, the CDR3 reads TGTGCCTGGGAACGTCAGCACTACGAGCAGTACTTC. Translating gives CAWERQHYEQYF.

The J gene is TRBJ2-4, the V gene TRBV5-1; 8 bases map to TRBD1. Germline CDR1 SGHRS, CDR2 YFSETQ. Losses at the gene ends were 0 bases for V and 6 bases for J; bases not matched to a gene: 2. The CDR3 is made up of 14 amino acids. The CDR3 DNA follows: TGCGCCAGCAGCTTGGGACAGGGGACAAACATTCAGTACTTC. Its protein is CASSLGQGTNIQYF.